A single sample is the source of the 16 T cell receptor beta chains below, sequenced in a study of immune heterogeneity within non-small cell lung tumors. Multiplex PCR relied on 32 V and 13 J primers to amplify TCR beta CDR3. In TCRdb, the multiplex PCR reads were re-called with MiXCR into one record per CDR3 protein. Counted here are some 22,000 distinct CDR3 sequences, 28% occurring once; the ten biggest clones make up 4.4%. Template was bulk tumor genomic DNA, about 550 ng per sample. Every primary tumor yielded several biopsies, spaced far apart, that were taken during surgery. Patients with untreated, newly diagnosed non-small cell lung cancer underwent curative surgery. The sample taken for sequencing was lung tumor tissue. These receptors all come from a man aged 40-49 years with non-small cell lung cancer.

The rearrangement links TRBV19 to TRBJ2-2, with a tentative D call TRBD2 (5 bases). Trimming stripped 4 bases from V and 7 bases from J, with 22 bases between. This CDR3 has 17 amino acids. Germline CDR1 and CDR2: LNHDA and SQIVND (reference sequence). The CDR3 sequence: CASSKGRRGLRDGELFF. CDR3 bases: TGTGCCAGTAGTAAGGGTCGACGCGGGCTGAGGGACGGGGAGCTGTTTTTT.

The chain uses TRBV4-3 and TRBJ1-1; D gene uncertain. Trimming cost V 2 bases and J 1 base, with 8 bases left between them. Germline V gene lookup returns CDR1 LGHNA and CDR2 YSLEER. CDR3 size: 14 residues. The CDR3 loop is CASSQSTANTEAFF. The CDR3 region has the DNA TGCGCCAGCAGCCAATCTACAGCGAACACTGAAGCTTTCTTT.

With respect to this clonotype: One end of the junction fails to match germline, which may point to a read error. The chain carries TRBV2 and TRBJ1-1; no definite D call. There are 11 residues in the CDR3. In germline, CDR1 is SNHLY, CDR2 FYNNEI. CDR3 bases: TGTGCCAGCAGGACGGTCACTGAAGCTTTATTT. Its protein is CASRTVTEALF.

In its sample, this clonotype was seen a few times. This rearrangement joins TRBV10-1 to TRBJ2-2, with TRBD2 matching 7 bases. There are 14 residues in the CDR3. Germline assignment: CDR1 WNHNN and CDR2 SYGVQD (reference sequence). With 8 bases clipped from V and 5 bases from J, the junction kept 8 bases outside the gene matches. The CDR3 region is CASRRGSGTGELFF. As DNA, the CDR3 is TGCGCCAGCCGACGCGGGAGTGGGACCGGGGAGCTGTTTTTT.

This clonotype was detected a few times. The CDR3 DNA follows: TGTGCCAGCAGCTTGGCGGCAGATATGTACGAGCAGTACTTC. Translated: CASSLAADMYEQYF. J is TRBJ2-7 and V is TRBV5-4, with D unresolved. The CDR3 sequence is 14 residues long. V lost 0 bases and J lost 4, with 11 bases in between. In germline, CDR1 is SGHNT, CDR2 YYREEE (reference sequence).

This clonotype was detected many times. The chain employs TRBV5-5 and TRBJ2-7, with D possibly being TRBD1 (5 bases). This CDR3 has 15 amino acids. The V gene's germline CDR1 is SGHKS and CDR2 YYEKEE (reference sequence). Trimming stripped 3 bases from V and 3 bases from J, with 16 bases between. CDR3 in amino acids: CASSYTTDTFYEQYF. Written as DNA, the CDR3 is TGTGCCAGCAGCTATACAACGGACACCTTCTACGAGCAGTACTTC.

This clonotype qualifies as medium-sized. The V and J genes are TRBV2 and TRBJ2-7, with unresolved D. Per the germline V gene, CDR1 is SNHLY and CDR2 is FYNNEI. Trimming left V 5 bases short and J 10 bases short, with 15 bases between. The CDR3 totals 12 residues. The CDR3 nucleotides read TGTGCCAGCAGTCTCTCAACCATCGGTCAGTACTTC. It encodes CASSLSTIGQYF.

This clonotype was seen more than once but under ten times. The chain recombines TRBV20-1 with TRBJ2-1; 11 positions agree with TRBD2. Trimming at V came to 6 bases and at J to 6 bases, leaving 4 bases not matched to a gene. Germline assignment: CDR1 DFQATT and CDR2 SNEGSKA (reference sequence). The CDR3 extends over 13 amino acids. The CDR3 reads CSAAGTSGNEQFF. The CDR3 nucleotides read TGCAGTGCAGCCGGGACTAGCGGCAATGAGCAGTTCTTC.

Note on this clonotype: A clone one base away is much larger, so this may be a read error. V is TRBV10-1 and J is TRBJ2-1; D remains ambiguous. There are 13 residues in the CDR3. Per the germline V gene, CDR1 is WNHNN and CDR2 is SYGVQD (reference sequence). With 7 bases removed from V and 9 bases from J, the gap between germline ends came to 16 bases. CDR3 sequence (DNA): TGCGCCAGCAATGATCACCAAAGGTTTGAGCAGTTCTTC. Its translation is CASNDHQRFEQFF.

The CDR3 region has the DNA TGCGCCAGCAGCTTACCTACGCTAGCGGGAGAGACCCAGTACTTC. Protein sequence: CASSLPTLAGETQYF. The genes are TRBV5-1 and TRBJ2-5; 8 bases agree with TRBD2. After removal of 2 bases from V and 4 bases from J, the junction contained 7 bases not matched to a gene. The germline CDR1 and CDR2 sequences are SGHRS and YFSETQ. CDR3 length: 15 amino acids.

Remarks on this clonotype: A read error is possible here, since a much larger clone lies one base away. The gene calls are TRBV6-1 and TRBJ1-1; 8 bases are a match to TRBD1. V trimming: 8 bases; J trimming: 0 bases; junction bases outside the gene matches: 11. Per the germline V gene, CDR1 is MNHNS and CDR2 is SASEGT. The CDR3 has 16 residues. The CDR3 reads CASLRRTGTLNTEAFF. CDR3 nucleotides: TGTGCCAGCCTCCGGCGGACAGGGACTTTGAACACTGAAGCTTTCTTT.

This clonotype was observed at least ten times. The V call is TRBV19, the J call TRBJ1-2; TRBD1 aligns across 7 bases. The trim removed 7 bases at V and 8 bases at J, leaving 10 bases unmatched. This CDR3 spans 13 amino acids. In germline, CDR1 is LNHDA, CDR2 SQIVND (reference sequence). The CDR3 reads CASNQDRVGGYTF. CDR3 DNA sequence: TGTGCCAGTAACCAAGACAGGGTAGGGGGCTACACCTTC.

This clonotype was seen at least ten times. This chain joins TRBV5-1 and TRBJ2-7; the match to TRBD1 covers 8 bases. With V trimmed by 0 bases and J by 2 bases, 1 base remained unmatched. The germline V gene has CDR1 SGHRS and CDR2 YFSETQ. CDR3 length: 14 amino acids. The CDR3 spells CASSLGDRTYEQYF. The CDR3 bases are TGCGCCAGCAGCTTGGGGGACAGGACCTACGAGCAGTACTTC.

This clonotype occurred many times. This chain connects TRBV2 to TRBJ1-2; TRBD1 matches at 12 bases. There are 16 residues in the CDR3. After removal of 1 base from V and 3 bases from J, the junction contained 3 bases not matched to a gene. Germline V CDR1 and CDR2: SNHLY, FYNNEI. The CDR3 bases are TGTGCCAGCAGTGAAGGGGACAGGGGGCGCGACTATGGCTACACCTTC. This encodes CASSEGDRGRDYGYTF.

This clonotype was picked up many times. The CDR3 DNA sequence: TGTGCCAGTTGGGGCTTGGATCAGCCCCAGCATTTT. Amino acid sequence: CASWGLDQPQHF. The chain has TRBV6-2 or TRBV6-3 and TRBJ1-5; possible D gene TRBD1, 5 bases. Trimming took off 9 bases at V and 5 bases at J, with 11 bases between the two ends. CDR1 is MNHEY, CDR2 SVGEGT, per germline. The CDR3 is 12 residues long.

This clonotype was recorded a few times. The chain joins TRBV27 to TRBJ1-1; D gene ambiguous. This CDR3 has 13 residues. Germline V lookup: CDR1 MNHEY, CDR2 SMNVEV (reference sequence). Trimming took off 8 bases at V and 5 bases at J, with 15 bases between the two ends. The CDR3 region has the DNA TGTGCCAGCGGTACCTCCCCCCGAACTGAAGCTTTCTTT. Its translation is CASGTSPRTEAFF.